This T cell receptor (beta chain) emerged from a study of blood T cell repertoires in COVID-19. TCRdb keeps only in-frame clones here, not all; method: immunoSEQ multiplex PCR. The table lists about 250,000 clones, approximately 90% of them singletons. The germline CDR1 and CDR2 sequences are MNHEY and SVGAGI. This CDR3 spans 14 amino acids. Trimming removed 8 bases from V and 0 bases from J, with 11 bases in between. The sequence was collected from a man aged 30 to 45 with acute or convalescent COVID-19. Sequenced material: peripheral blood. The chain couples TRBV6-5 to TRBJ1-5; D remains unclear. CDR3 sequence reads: CASCLRDSNQPQHF. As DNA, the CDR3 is TGTGCCAGCTGCTTGAGGGATAGCAATCAGCCCCAGCATTTT.